This TCR beta chain was retrieved from a study of cytomegalovirus exposure and HLA in healthy donors. Study as a whole: For the roughly 400 genotyped donors, 65% to 90% fell within the Caucasian-associated ancestry cluster.

The V end was cut by 7 bases, the J end by 1 base, with 11 bases between. The CDR3 runs 13 residues. CDR1 and CDR2 (germline): SGHNT, YYREEE (reference sequence). General study findings and limits: Generally TCR sequences proved uncommon, though certain public TCRs appeared in numerous donors. Researchers catalogued around 150 TCR beta chains as cytomegalovirus-associated.

A multiplex PCR was run with 60 Vbeta primers and 13 Jbeta primers. The data were produced by immunoSEQ multiplex PCR, yet TCRdb's version contains in-frame clones alone and is incomplete. The sample records 95,000 to 150,000 clones, just over 15% being singletons. This clone was recorded a few times. Antigen specificity is unknown. The receptor comes from a young woman in good health and CMV-seronegative. The chain recombines TRBV5-4 with TRBJ1-1; D ambiguous. Input material: PBMCs. The CDR3 DNA follows: TGTGCCAGCCCCAAGAGGGAGAACACTGAAGCTTTCTTT. Its protein is CASPKRENTEAFF.